This paragraph reports one T cell receptor (beta chain). Profiled with immunoSEQ multiplex PCR; TCRdb holds only in-frame clones, not every one. The top ten clones hold about 0.34% of a sample with some 2,500,000 clones, over 85% of them seen once. The V gene's germline CDR1 is SGHNT and CDR2 YYREEE (reference sequence). The trim removed 3 bases at V and 5 bases at J, leaving 3 bases unmatched. This CDR3 has 14 amino acids. These data originate in a study of shared clonotypes between healthy human individuals. Sequencing used naive CD4+ T cells from PBMCs. The sample's subset: CD45RA+ positively selected. The clonotype comes from a man aged 18 to 29 in good health. Some clones in this sample may be carry-over from other donors' samples. The rearrangement joins TRBV5-4 to TRBJ1-2, with 11 bases fitting TRBD1. The CDR3 region has the DNA TGTGCCAGCAGCTCCCGGGACAGGGGGTATGGCTACACCTTC. It translates to CASSSRDRGYGYTF.